A selection of T cell receptor beta chains follows, all from one sample in a study of T cell changes during pregnancy in multiple sclerosis. Using immunoSEQ multiplex PCR, the repertoire was profiled, and TCRdb retains in-frame clones only, with some absent. The repertoire holds about 52,000 clones, around 92% seen once, with around 0.76% in the top ten. Material: CD4+ T cells from peripheral blood mononuclear cells, obtained in the third trimester of pregnancy. These receptors were obtained from a female donor with multiple sclerosis, enrolled in a pregnancy study. Both conserved end residues are part of each CDR3. The D gene is left open where the match is weak. Rows give clone size only sometimes, using once, few, many, or a class for an expanded clone.

D,V,size,J,CDR3,DNA
-,TRBV15,few,TRBJ1-1,CATSSQRLRVREAFF,TGTGCCACCAGCAGCCAGAGGTTGCGAGTACGTGAAGCTTTCTTT
-,TRBV30,once,TRBJ1-1,CAWSVGENTEAFF,TGTGCCTGGAGTGTGGGAGAGAACACTGAAGCTTTCTTT
TRBD1,TRBV4-2,-,TRBJ2-7,CASSQYTGTGAHEQYF,TGTGCCAGCAGCCAGTATACCGGGACAGGGGCCCACGAGCAGTACTTC
-,TRBV7-9,-,TRBJ1-1,CASSPWPGTEAFF,TGTGCCAGCAGCCCTTGGCCGGGGACTGAAGCTTTCTTT
-,TRBV25-1,once,TRBJ1-2,CASSETGYGYTF,TGTGCCAGCAGTGAAACGGGCTATGGCTACACCTTC
TRBD1,TRBV19,-,TRBJ2-7,CASSISRKGQGYEQYF,TGTGCCAGTAGTATCTCCAGAAAGGGACAGGGTTACGAGCAGTACTTC
TRBD1,TRBV19,-,TRBJ1-2,CASSIWAGQGADGYTF,TGTGCCAGTAGTATTTGGGCTGGACAGGGCGCGGATGGCTACACCTTC
TRBD2,TRBV5-6,-,TRBJ2-1,CASSPQGGGRGEQFF,TGTGCCAGCAGCCCCCAGGGCGGGGGGCGAGGTGAGCAGTTCTTC
-,TRBV7-9,-,TRBJ1-1,CASTIRGGLGNTEAFF,TGTGCCAGCACCATTAGGGGGGGCCTAGGGAACACTGAAGCTTTCTTT
-,TRBV7-9,-,TRBJ2-7,CASSPFNGYEQYF,TGTGCCAGCAGCCCTTTTAACGGCTACGAGCAGTACTTC
-,TRBV5-4,-,TRBJ2-3,CASSFKQGGVGIDTQYF,TGTGCCAGCAGCTTTAAACAGGGCGGAGTGGGTATAGATACGCAGTATTTT
TRBD1,TRBV6-5,-,TRBJ1-2,CASSFRDSGYTF,TGTGCCAGCAGCTTCCGGGACAGCGGCTACACCTTC
TRBD1,TRBV28,-,TRBJ2-4,CASSPGQGGYSKNIQYF,TGTGCCAGCAGTCCGGGACAGGGCGGGTATTCCAAAAACATTCAGTACTTC
-,TRBV5-1,-,TRBJ2-4,CASSLKQGGNIQYF,TGCGCCAGCAGCTTGAAGCAGGGGGGAAACATTCAGTACTTC
-,TRBV6-1,once,TRBJ2-2,CASSEYGRGRTGELFF,TGTGCCAGCAGTGAATACGGCAGGGGGAGGACCGGGGAGCTGTTTTTT
-,TRBV5-1,once,TRBJ2-7,CASSLEGTSYYEQYF,TGCGCCAGCAGCTTGGAAGGGACAAGCTACTACGAGCAGTACTTC
-,TRBV18,few,TRBJ1-1,CASSPLGNTEAFF,TGTGCCAGCTCACCACTCGGGAACACTGAAGCTTTCTTT
-,TRBV4-2,few,TRBJ1-1,CASSQDSTGVDTEAFF,TGTGCCAGCAGCCAAGATTCCACGGGGGTCGACACTGAAGCTTTCTTT
-,TRBV7-2,-,TRBJ1-6,CASRTGTYNSPLHF,TGTGCCAGCAGAACCGGGACCTATAATTCACCCCTCCACTTT
TRBD1,TRBV5-4,-,TRBJ1-6,CASSQDRPNSPLHF,TGTGCCAGCAGCCAGGACAGGCCTAATTCACCCCTCCACTTT
TRBD2,TRBV5-4,-,TRBJ2-7,CASSLGLGGGADEQYF,TGTGCCAGCAGCTTGGGGCTCGGCGGGGGGGCGGACGAGCAGTACTTC
TRBD1,TRBV19,once,TRBJ1-1,CASSIDPAGTGAEAFF,TGTGCCAGTAGTATAGATCCTGCTGGGACAGGAGCTGAAGCTTTCTTT
-,TRBV7-9,-,TRBJ1-1,CASSIIAGTEAFF,TGTGCCAGCAGCATTATAGCGGGCACTGAAGCTTTCTTT
-,TRBV19,-,TRBJ1-5,CASSIGGQGSNQPQHF,TGTGCCAGTAGTATAGGTGGGCAGGGTAGCAATCAGCCCCAGCATTTT
-,TRBV7-2,-,TRBJ2-4,CASSPQRAAKNIQYF,TGTGCCAGCAGCCCCCAGCGGGCAGCCAAAAACATTCAGTACTTC
TRBD1,TRBV30,-,TRBJ1-2,CACNYRTGTGGGYTF,TGTGCCTGCAACTACCGGACCGGGACAGGCGGCGGCTACACCTTC
-,TRBV7-3,-,TRBJ1-2,CASSSTLSGGYTF,TGTGCCAGCAGCTCGACCCTTTCGGGGGGCTACACCTTC
TRBD2,TRBV6-5,-,TRBJ2-7,CASSYSTSGAYEQYF,TGTGCCAGCAGTTACTCGACTAGCGGGGCCTACGAGCAGTACTTC
-,TRBV2,-,TRBJ2-7,CASTGGRAYEQYF,TGTGCCAGCACCGGGGGGCGAGCCTACGAGCAGTACTTC
-,TRBV19,-,TRBJ2-1,CASSIQGGVLYNEQFF,TGTGCCAGTAGTATCCAAGGCGGGGTGCTCTACAATGAGCAGTTCTTC
TRBD1,TRBV18,-,TRBJ2-7,CASSLGQGAPRPYEQYF,TGTGCCAGCTCATTAGGACAGGGGGCGCCAAGGCCCTACGAGCAGTACTTC
TRBD2,TRBV7-3,-,TRBJ2-7,CASSPSGGLEQYF,TGTGCCAGCAGCCCAAGCGGGGGCCTCGAGCAGTACTTC
-,TRBV6-5,few,TRBJ2-1,CASSYRQTYNEQFF,TGTGCCAGCAGTTACCGACAGACATACAATGAGCAGTTCTTC
-,TRBV19,few,TRBJ1-1,CASSPDSYMNTEAFF,TGTGCCAGTAGTCCAGACAGCTACATGAACACTGAAGCTTTCTTT
TRBD1,TRBV6-4,-,TRBJ1-6,CASGDRGGNSPLHF,TGTGCCAGCGGAGACAGGGGCGGGAATTCACCCCTCCACTTT
TRBD1,TRBV5-5,-,TRBJ1-2,CASSLAPGGAYGYTF,TGTGCCAGCAGCTTGGCGCCAGGGGGCGCCTATGGCTACACCTTC
-,TRBV5-4,once,TRBJ2-1,CASSPSVYNEQFF,TGTGCCAGCAGCCCGTCGGTCTACAATGAGCAGTTCTTC